Listed below are T cell receptor beta chains from one sample, sequenced in a study of T cells after yellow fever vaccination. TCRdb used MiXCR to reprocess the 5' RACE reads, holding one entry per CDR3 protein. The data hold approximately 450,000 distinct CDR3 sequences, with around a sixth observed a single time. The specimen was PBMCs, collected before the yellow fever booster vaccination. Receptor source: a man younger than 35 who received the YFV17D yellow fever vaccine. CDR3s include the opening cysteine and the closing phenylalanine or tryptophan. D genes are given only for firm matches. Rows give clone size only sometimes, using once, few, many, or a class for an expanded clone.

v_call	cdr3_length	j_call	clone_size	d_call	cdr3_nt	cdr3_aa
TRBV12-3/TRBV12-4	15	TRBJ2-3	few	TRBD2	TGTGCCAGCAGTTATTTGGGACTAGCCCCAGATACGCAGTATTTT	CASSYLGLAPDTQYF
TRBV6-5	12	TRBJ1-3	.	.	TGTGCCACCTCGAGGGGCACCGGCACCATATATTTT	CATSRGTGTIYF
TRBV4-1	14	TRBJ2-7	.	.	TGCGCCAGCAGCCAAGTTCAGTCCTCCTACGAGCAGTACTTC	CASSQVQSSYEQYF
TRBV5-1	15	TRBJ1-6	many	.	TGCGCCAGCAGCGGGAACGGGGCTCGGAATTCACCCCTCCACTTT	CASSGNGARNSPLHF
TRBV7-9	14	TRBJ1-1	few	TRBD1	TGTGCCAGCAGCCCCGGGACAGCAAACACTCGAGCTTTCTTT	CASSPGTANTRAFF
TRBV4-3	17	TRBJ1-3	few	TRBD1	TGCGCCAGCAGCCAGGAAGGACAGGGCCTCTCGGGAAACACCATATATTTT	CASSQEGQGLSGNTIYF
TRBV7-8	13	TRBJ1-1	few	TRBD1	TGTGCCAGCATCTCTACAGGGGGCACTGAAGCTTTCTTT	CASISTGGTEAFF
TRBV4-1	14	TRBJ2-5	.	.	TGCGCCAGCAGCCAAGATGAGGGACCTCAAACCCAGTACTTC	CASSQDEGPQTQYF
TRBV6-1	16	TRBJ2-3	.	.	TGTGCCAGCAGTCCCGGTTGGGGCCCCAGCACAGATACGCAGTATTTT	CASSPGWGPSTDTQYF
TRBV27	11	TRBJ2-7	.	.	TGTGCCAGCAGTCTGGGGTTAGAGCAGTACTTC	CASSLGLEQYF
TRBV5-1	13	TRBJ1-1	few	.	TGCGCCAGCAGCTACGGACAGTCCACTGAAGCTTTCTTT	CASSYGQSTEAFF
TRBV7-2	14	TRBJ2-5	few	TRBD2	TGTGCCAGCAGCCCTACTAGCGGGGGACAGACCCAGTACTTC	CASSPTSGGQTQYF
TRBV12-3/TRBV12-4	14	TRBJ1-3	few	.	TGTGCCAGCAGCCTCAGTTCAACAGCCAACACCATATATTTT	CASSLSSTANTIYF
TRBV4-1	17	TRBJ2-4	few	.	TGCGCCAGCAGCCAAGAGGGACTGGCCTTAGCCAAAAACATTCAGTACTTC	CASSQEGLALAKNIQYF
TRBV5-1	13	TRBJ2-3	many	.	TGCGCCAGCGGGGAGATCAAGGCAGATACGCAGTATTTT	CASGEIKADTQYF
TRBV20-1	13	TRBJ2-7	few	.	TGCAGTGCCCAACAGCAGTTACGCTACGAGCAGTACTTC	CSAQQQLRYEQYF
TRBV5-6	15	TRBJ2-1	.	.	TGTGCCAGCAGCTCCCTGAGAGGGGCGGTATATGAGCAGTTCTTC	CASSSLRGAVYEQFF
TRBV18	13	TRBJ1-5	few	.	TGTGCCAGCTCACCTTTTAACGACCAGCCCCAGCATTTT	CASSPFNDQPQHF
TRBV29-1	15	TRBJ2-1	few	TRBD1	TGCAGCGTCAAGGGACAGGGGGTTTCCTACAATGAGCAGTTCTTC	CSVKGQGVSYNEQFF
TRBV6-6	15	TRBJ2-2	.	TRBD2	TGTGCCAGCAGACGGACTAGCGGGGTGACCGGGGAGCTGTTTTTT	CASRRTSGVTGELFF
TRBV6-5	13	TRBJ1-1	.	.	TGTGCCAGCAGAGCCGGGACGTACACTGAAGCTTTCTTT	CASRAGTYTEAFF
TRBV29-1	15	TRBJ2-4	many	TRBD1	TGCAGCGTAAAAAGAGGGGGTGACAGGGGAAACATTCAGTACTTC	CSVKRGGDRGNIQYF
TRBV4-1	15	TRBJ2-3	.	.	TGCGCCAGCAGCCAGTATCAGGGGAGCGCAGATACGCAGTATTTT	CASSQYQGSADTQYF
TRBV20-1	12	TRBJ2-5	few	.	TGCAGTGTTCAGGGGAGGGATGAGACCCAGTACTTC	CSVQGRDETQYF
TRBV12-3/TRBV12-4	15	TRBJ2-3	few	TRBD2	TGTGCCAGCAGTTCGGGACTAGCGGGGGGGCATACGCAGTATTTT	CASSSGLAGGHTQYF
TRBV29-1	17	TRBJ2-3	.	TRBD2	TGCAGCGTTGAAGATCTCGCCGGGACTAGCCCCACAGATACGCAGTATTTT	CSVEDLAGTSPTDTQYF
TRBV12-3/TRBV12-4	17	TRBJ1-1	.	.	TGTGCCAGCAGTACCTCTGCCCGGGCGGGTATGAACACTGAAGCTTTCTTT	CASSTSARAGMNTEAFF
TRBV24-1	17	TRBJ2-3	.	TRBD1	TGTGCCACCAGTGACCCGCTTGGACAGGGGCTGACAGATACGCAGTATTTT	CATSDPLGQGLTDTQYF
TRBV5-6	14	TRBJ1-1	.	.	TGTGCCAGCAGCTCCCTGACAGGGAACACTGAAGCTTTCTTT	CASSSLTGNTEAFF
TRBV6-5	12	TRBJ1-3	few	.	TGTGCCAGCAGTTTACCTGGAAACACCATATATTTT	CASSLPGNTIYF
TRBV25-1	16	TRBJ2-1	few	TRBD1	TGTGCCAGCAGTGATGTGCGGGACAGGTCCTACAATGAGCAGTTCTTC	CASSDVRDRSYNEQFF
TRBV5-1	15	TRBJ1-5	.	TRBD1	TGCGCCAGCAGCTTGGATGGACAGGGACCGCAGCCCCAGCATTTT	CASSLDGQGPQPQHF
TRBV20-1	9	TRBJ2-2	many	.	TGCAGTGCTGTGGGGGAGCTGTTTTTT	CSAVGELFF
TRBV27	11	TRBJ2-7	.	.	TGTGCCAGCATTTCAGGCGGGGAGCAGTACTTC	CASISGGEQYF
TRBV6-5	18	TRBJ2-1	many	.	TGTGCCAGCAGTACCGGCAGACTAGGGGAACTAACCTACAATGAGCAGTTCTTC	CASSTGRLGELTYNEQFF
TRBV19	15	TRBJ1-3	few	.	TGTGCCAGTAGTATCCTGGCGGCCTCTGTAAACACCATATATTTT	CASSILAASVNTIYF
TRBV11-2	13	TRBJ1-1	.	.	TGTGCCAGCAGCGACTTCGGCCGAGTTGAAGCTTTCTTT	CASSDFGRVEAFF
TRBV6-6	13	TRBJ1-5	few	.	TGTGCCAGCAGCACAGGGATGGGGCAGCCCCAGCATTTT	CASSTGMGQPQHF
TRBV12-3/TRBV12-4	15	TRBJ2-7	.	TRBD2	TGTGCCAGCAGTCGCTCACTAGCGGGGGGGCTGGAGCAGTACTTC	CASSRSLAGGLEQYF
TRBV5-1	16	TRBJ2-2	.	.	TGCGCCAGCAGCTTGGATTGGGCTCCGAGCGCCGGGGAGCTGTTTTTT	CASSLDWAPSAGELFF
TRBV29-1	13	TRBJ1-4	.	.	TGCAGCGTCCGGGGACGGCTGAATGAAAAACTGTTTTTT	CSVRGRLNEKLFF
TRBV7-2	15	TRBJ1-2	many	TRBD1	TGTGCCAGCAGCATAACCGGGACAGGGTCAAGTGGCTACACCTTC	CASSITGTGSSGYTF
TRBV12-3/TRBV12-4	15	TRBJ2-3	.	.	TGTGCCAGCAGATCAATGACAGGCGGCACAGATACGCAGTATTTT	CASRSMTGGTDTQYF
TRBV19	13	TRBJ2-7	.	.	TGTGCCACCCAAGACACCAACGGCTACGAGCAGTACTTC	CATQDTNGYEQYF
TRBV20-1	14	TRBJ2-7	few	.	TGCAGTGTCTCGCCCAGGGGTGGCTCCTACGAGCAGTACTTC	CSVSPRGGSYEQYF
TRBV29-1	16	TRBJ1-1	few	TRBD1	TGCAGCGTTGAAGGTATGACAGGGACAAAGAACACTGAAGCTTTCTTT	CSVEGMTGTKNTEAFF
TRBV13	16	TRBJ2-2	.	TRBD1	TGTGCCAGCAGCAACCTAGGGACAGTAGTTTTCCGGGAGCTGTTTTTT	CASSNLGTVVFRELFF
TRBV4-2	18	TRBJ2-1	few	TRBD2	TGTGCCAGCAGTCGGCAACCCGTCGGCGGGGGGGCCTTGGATGAGCAGTTCTTC	CASSRQPVGGGALDEQFF
TRBV6-2/TRBV6-3	14	TRBJ1-1	few	.	TGTGCCAGCAGTACGGGCAGGGAGCACACTGAAGCTTTCTTT	CASSTGREHTEAFF
TRBV7-2	14	TRBJ2-1	.	.	TGTGCCAGCAGCTTCGCAGACGGGAGCCATGAGCAGTTCTTC	CASSFADGSHEQFF
TRBV7-2	14	TRBJ2-4	few	.	TGTGCCAGCAGCTCGGCCTCAGGGTCTGACATTCAGTACTTC	CASSSASGSDIQYF
TRBV5-1	15	TRBJ2-5	once	TRBD2	TGCGCCAGCAGCTGGGGTAGCGGGGGTTCGGAGACCCAGTACTTC	CASSWGSGGSETQYF
TRBV4-3	16	TRBJ2-3	few	.	TGCGCCAGCAGCCAAGGTGGGGGGGGCTGGACAGATACGCAGTATTTT	CASSQGGGGWTDTQYF
TRBV5-6	14	TRBJ2-7	few	.	TGTGCCAGCAGCTTGGTAGGCTTCGCTAGGGAGCAGTACTTC	CASSLVGFAREQYF
TRBV12-3/TRBV12-4	11	TRBJ1-3	.	.	TGTGCCAGCAGTTCCTCTCTCACCATATATTTT	CASSSSLTIYF
TRBV5-1	14	TRBJ1-1	.	TRBD1	TGCGCCAGCAGCGACAGAGGGGGCGGCACTGAAGCTTTCTTT	CASSDRGGGTEAFF
TRBV29-1	13	TRBJ2-7	.	.	TGCAGCGTTCTCCCAGGCAATAAATACGAGCAGTACTTC	CSVLPGNKYEQYF